This record looks at one T cell receptor (gamma chain) sequence and its context. Its antigen is as yet unknown. This sample was taken from a study of Vδ1+ human thymocytes. General study results and limits: Unlike peripheral blood Vdelta1+ controls, thymic delta-chain sequences included about 20% Vdelta2 and few Vdelta3. In the thymus, TRG and TRD repertoires looked highly polyclonal with Gaussian CDR3 lengths.

After alphabeta T cell depletion, CD3+ Vdelta1+ Vdelta2- thymocytes were sorted. Purity of the sorted Vdelta1+ thymocytes ranged from 98% to 99.6%. Sequences come from RNA converted to cDNA by reverse transcription. CDR3 amplicons came from multiplex PCR with pooled V-gene forward and constant-region reverse primers. TCRdb repeated clone calling on the multiplex PCR reads with CATT. The sample records 30,000 to 45,000 gamma-chain clones, 20% being singletons. The CDR3 spans 13 residues. Trimming took 3 bases from V and 9 from J; bases not matched to a gene: 11. Germline V lookup: CDR1 GITISATS, CDR2 ISYDGTV (reference sequence).

The clonotype comes from a girl younger than two who had congenital heart surgery. This sequence joins TRGV9 and TRGJ1 or TRGJ2. The source material was Vdelta1+ gamma-delta thymocytes from the thymus. Subset in this sample: FACS-sorted CD3+ TCRalphabeta- TCRVdelta1+ TCRVdelta2- thymocytes. For the CDR3, the DNA is TGTGCCTTGTGGGAGTGGGGGTCGCTTAAGAAACTCTTT. This sequence encodes CALWEWGSLKKLF.